What follows are 4 T cell receptor beta chains derived from one specimen sequenced in a study of blood T cell repertoires in COVID-19. This table comes from immunoSEQ multiplex PCR, and its TCRdb copy is limited to in-frame clones, with some not included. The data contain some 51,000 clones, about nine tenths of them seen just once; the ten biggest clones take up over 13%. The sample taken for sequencing was peripheral blood. Receptors originate from a human donor with active COVID-19. The donor label of this sample is uncertain.

The V and J genes are TRBV30 and TRBJ1-6, with TRBD1 matching over 8 bases. The CDR3 has 16 residues. Trimming took 4 bases from V and 10 from J; bases not matched to a gene: 15. Germline assignment: CDR1 GTSNPN and CDR2 SVGIG (reference sequence). The chain's CDR3 is CAWIGTGQGKGSPLHF. The CDR3 DNA reads as TGTGCCTGGATCGGAACAGGACAGGGTAAAGGATCACCCCTCCACTTT.

V gene TRBV19 combines with J gene TRBJ2-7; TRBD1 aligns across 10 bases. The CDR3 loop spans 13 amino acids. J was trimmed by 5 bases and V by 7 bases; bases with no gene match: 5. From germline, CDR1 is LNHDA and CDR2 SQIVND (reference sequence). CDR3 protein: CASTQTGGNEQYF. The CDR3 DNA follows: TGTGCCAGTACTCAGACAGGGGGCAACGAGCAGTACTTC.

J is TRBJ2-3 and V is TRBV4-3, with D perhaps TRBD2 (5 bases). CDR1 and CDR2 (germline): LGHNA, YSLEER. CDR3 length equals 15 residues. The germline V and J ends were trimmed by 1 base and 3 bases, with 11 bases remaining between them. The CDR3 nucleotides read TGCGCCAGCAGCCAAGTTGCGGGCAGTACAGATACGCAGTATTTT. It specifies CASSQVAGSTDTQYF.

The J gene is TRBJ1-6, the V gene TRBV4-3; D is ambiguous. Per germline, CDR1 LGHNA and CDR2 YSLEER. Trimming took 0 bases from V and 5 from J, leaving 8 bases between them. This CDR3 spans 15 amino acids. The CDR3 DNA reads TGCGCCAGCAGCCAAGAGTCGGGAAATAATTCACCCCTCCACTTT. Protein product: CASSQESGNNSPLHF.